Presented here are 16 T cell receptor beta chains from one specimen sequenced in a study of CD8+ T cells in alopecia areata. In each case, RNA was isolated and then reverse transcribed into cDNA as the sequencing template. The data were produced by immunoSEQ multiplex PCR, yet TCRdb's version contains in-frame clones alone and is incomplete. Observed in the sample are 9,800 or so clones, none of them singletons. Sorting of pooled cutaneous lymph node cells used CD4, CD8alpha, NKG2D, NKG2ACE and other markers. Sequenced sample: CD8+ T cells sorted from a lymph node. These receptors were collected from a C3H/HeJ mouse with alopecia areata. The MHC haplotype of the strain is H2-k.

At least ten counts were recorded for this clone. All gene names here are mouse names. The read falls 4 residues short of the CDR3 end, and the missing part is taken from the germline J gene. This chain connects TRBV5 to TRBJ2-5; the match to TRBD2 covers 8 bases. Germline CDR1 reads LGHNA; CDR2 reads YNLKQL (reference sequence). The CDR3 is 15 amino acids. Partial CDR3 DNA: TGTGCCAGCAGCCAAGAGCTGGGGGGTGGAGAC. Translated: CASSQELGGGD. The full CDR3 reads CASSQELGGGDTQYF.

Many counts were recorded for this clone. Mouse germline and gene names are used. The CDR3 here is CASSPIQGNTEVFF. CDR3 DNA (partial): TGTGCAAGCAGCCCTATACAGGGAAACACA. V gene TRBV16 combines with J gene TRBJ1-1, with a weak D call TRBD1 (6 bases). The read stops 4 residues short of the end of the CDR3; the missing end is completed from the germline J gene. CDR1 and CDR2 from the germline V gene are SGHSA and FRNQAP. This CDR3 is built from 14 residues. The V gene lost 5 bases and the J gene lost 1 base, with 11 bases spanning the gap.

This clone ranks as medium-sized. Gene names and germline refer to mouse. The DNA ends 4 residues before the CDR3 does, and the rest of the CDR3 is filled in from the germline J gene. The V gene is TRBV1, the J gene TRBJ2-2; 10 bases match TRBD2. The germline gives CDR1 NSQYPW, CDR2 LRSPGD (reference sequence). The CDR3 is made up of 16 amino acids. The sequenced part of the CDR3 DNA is TGCACCTGCAGTGCAGATGGCTGGGGGGGCTTCGGG. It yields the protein CTCSADGWGGFG. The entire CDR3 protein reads CTCSADGWGGFGQLYF.

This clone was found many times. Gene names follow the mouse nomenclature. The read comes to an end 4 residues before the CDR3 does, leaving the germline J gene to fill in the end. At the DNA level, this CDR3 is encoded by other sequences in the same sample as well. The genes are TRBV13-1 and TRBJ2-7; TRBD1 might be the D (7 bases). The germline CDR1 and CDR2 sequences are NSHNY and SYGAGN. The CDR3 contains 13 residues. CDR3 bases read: TGTGCCAGCAGTGATCCAGGGGGGTAT. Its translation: CASSDPGGY. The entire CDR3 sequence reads CASSDPGGYEQYF.

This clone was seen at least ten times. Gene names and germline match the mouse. The CDR3 protein is CAWSRDWGAETLYF. Incomplete CDR3 DNA: TGTGCCTGGAGTCGGGACTGGGGGGCAGAA. The rearrangement links TRBV31 to TRBJ2-3, with 11 bases fitting TRBD2. Read coverage stops 4 residues before the CDR3 terminus; the germline J gene supplies the remainder. Losses at the gene ends were 1 base for V and 3 bases for J; bases not matched to a gene: 0. The CDR3 contains 14 residues. Per the germline V gene, CDR1 is GKSSPN and CDR2 is SITVG.

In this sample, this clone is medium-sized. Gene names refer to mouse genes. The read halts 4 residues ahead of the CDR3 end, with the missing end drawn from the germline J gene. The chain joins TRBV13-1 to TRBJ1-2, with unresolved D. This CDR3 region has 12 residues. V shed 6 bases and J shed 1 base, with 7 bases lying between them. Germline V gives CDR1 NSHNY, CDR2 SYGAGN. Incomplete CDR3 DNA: TGTGCCAGCAAGCAGAAAAACTCC. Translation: CASKQKNS. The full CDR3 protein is CASKQKNSDYTF.

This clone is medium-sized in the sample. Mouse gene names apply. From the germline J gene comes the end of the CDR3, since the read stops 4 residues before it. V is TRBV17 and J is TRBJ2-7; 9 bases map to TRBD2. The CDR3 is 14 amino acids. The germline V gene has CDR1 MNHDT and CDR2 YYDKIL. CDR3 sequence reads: CASSRGTGEYEQYF. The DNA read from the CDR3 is TGTGCTAGCAGTAGAGGGACTGGGGAATAT. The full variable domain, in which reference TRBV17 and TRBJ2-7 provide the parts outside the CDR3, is DTTVKQNPRYKLARVGKPVNLICSQTMNHDTMYWYQKKPNQAPKLLLFYYDKILNREADTFEKFQSSRPNNSFCSLYIGSAGLEYSAMYLCASSRGTGEYEQYFGPGTRLTVL.

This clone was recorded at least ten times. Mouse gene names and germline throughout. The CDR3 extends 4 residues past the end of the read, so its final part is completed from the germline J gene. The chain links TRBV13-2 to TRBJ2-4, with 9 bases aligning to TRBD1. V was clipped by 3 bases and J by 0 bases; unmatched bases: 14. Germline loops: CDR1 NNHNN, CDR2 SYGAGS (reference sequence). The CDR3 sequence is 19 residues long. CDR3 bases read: TGTGCCAGCGGTGGGCCGGGACAGGGAAGAGAGGGAAGTCAAAAC. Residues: CASGGPGQGREGSQN. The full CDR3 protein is CASGGPGQGREGSQNTLYF.

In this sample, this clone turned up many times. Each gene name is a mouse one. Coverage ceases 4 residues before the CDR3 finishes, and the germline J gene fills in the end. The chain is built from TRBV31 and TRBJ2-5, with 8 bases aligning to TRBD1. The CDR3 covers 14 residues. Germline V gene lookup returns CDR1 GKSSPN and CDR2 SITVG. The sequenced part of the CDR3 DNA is TGTGCCTGGAGTCTATCCGACAGGGGAGAC. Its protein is CAWSLSDRGD. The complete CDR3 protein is CAWSLSDRGDTQYF.

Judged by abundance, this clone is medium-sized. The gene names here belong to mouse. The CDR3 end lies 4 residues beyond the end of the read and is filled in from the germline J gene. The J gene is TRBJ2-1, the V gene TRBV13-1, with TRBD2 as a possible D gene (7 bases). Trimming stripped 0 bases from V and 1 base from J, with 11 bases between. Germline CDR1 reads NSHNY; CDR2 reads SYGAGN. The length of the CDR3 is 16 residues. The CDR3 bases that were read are TGTGCCAGCAGTGATGACGGGGGGCGGAACTATGCT. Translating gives CASSDDGGRNYA. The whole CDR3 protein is CASSDDGGRNYAEQFF.

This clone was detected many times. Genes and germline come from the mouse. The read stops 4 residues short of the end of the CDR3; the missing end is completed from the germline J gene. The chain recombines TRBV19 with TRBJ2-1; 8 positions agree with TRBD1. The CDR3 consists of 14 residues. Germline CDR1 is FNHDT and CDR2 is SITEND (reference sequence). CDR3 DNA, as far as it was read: TGTGCCAGCAGTACCGGACAGGGATGGGCT. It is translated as CASSTGQGWA. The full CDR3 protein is CASSTGQGWAEQFF.

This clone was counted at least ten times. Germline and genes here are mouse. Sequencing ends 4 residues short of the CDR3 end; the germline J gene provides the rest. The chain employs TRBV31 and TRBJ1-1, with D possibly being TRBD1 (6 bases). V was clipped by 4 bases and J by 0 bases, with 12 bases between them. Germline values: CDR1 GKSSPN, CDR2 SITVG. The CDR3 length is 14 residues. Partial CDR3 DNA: TGTGCCTGGACCCTGGGACAAGCAAACACA. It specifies CAWTLGQANT. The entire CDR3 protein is CAWTLGQANTEVFF.

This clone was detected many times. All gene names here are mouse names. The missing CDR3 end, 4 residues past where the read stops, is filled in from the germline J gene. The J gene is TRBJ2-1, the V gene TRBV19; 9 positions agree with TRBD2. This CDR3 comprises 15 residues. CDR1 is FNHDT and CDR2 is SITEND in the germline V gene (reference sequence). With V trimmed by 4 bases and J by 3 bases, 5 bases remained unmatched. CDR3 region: CASSPGTGSYAEQFF. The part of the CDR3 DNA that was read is TGTGCCAGCAGTCCCGGGACTGGGAGCTATGCT.

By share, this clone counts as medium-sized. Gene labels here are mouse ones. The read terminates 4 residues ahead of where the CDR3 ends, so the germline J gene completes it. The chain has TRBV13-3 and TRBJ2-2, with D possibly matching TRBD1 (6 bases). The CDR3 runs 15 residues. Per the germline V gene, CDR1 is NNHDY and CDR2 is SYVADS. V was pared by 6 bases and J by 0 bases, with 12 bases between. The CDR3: CASNRDNTNTGQLYF. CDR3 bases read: TGTGCCAGCAACCGGGACAACACAAACACCGGG.

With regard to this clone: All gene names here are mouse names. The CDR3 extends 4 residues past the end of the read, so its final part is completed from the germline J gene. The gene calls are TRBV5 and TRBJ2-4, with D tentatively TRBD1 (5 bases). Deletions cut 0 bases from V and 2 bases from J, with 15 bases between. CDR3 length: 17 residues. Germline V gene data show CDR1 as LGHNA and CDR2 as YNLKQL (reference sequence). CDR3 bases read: TGTGCCAGCAGCCAAGATCTGGCAGGGTGGGCTCAAAAC. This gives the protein CASSQDLAGWAQN. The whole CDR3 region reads CASSQDLAGWAQNTLYF.

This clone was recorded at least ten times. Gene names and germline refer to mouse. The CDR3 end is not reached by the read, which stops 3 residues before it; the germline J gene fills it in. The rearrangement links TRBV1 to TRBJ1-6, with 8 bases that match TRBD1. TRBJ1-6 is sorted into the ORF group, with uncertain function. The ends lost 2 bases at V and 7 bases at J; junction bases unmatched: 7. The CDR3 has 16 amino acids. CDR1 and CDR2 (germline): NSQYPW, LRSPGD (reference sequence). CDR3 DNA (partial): TGCACCTGCAGTGCACTCAGGGGGCGCGAAAATTCGCCC. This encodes CTCSALRGRENSP. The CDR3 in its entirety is CTCSALRGRENSPLYF.